The subject of this entry is one TCR beta chain. Antigen specificity is unknown. These data come from a study of T cells in localized non-small cell lung cancer. Study findings and constraints: Sequencing was limited to one tumor region, leaving the possibility of heterogeneity open. Exceeding tumor, uninvolved adjacent lung had the highest T cell clonality.

The method was immunoSEQ multiplex PCR; TCRdb's version includes in-frame clones alone and lacks a portion of them. The repertoire has tens of thousands of clones, about 80% of them found once; the top ten carry 7.8%. The junction had 1 base not matched to a gene; V was cut back by 0 bases and J by 1 base. The CDR3 spans 16 residues. This chain joins TRBV23-1 and TRBJ2-3; 10 nucleotides agree with TRBD2. TRBV23-1 falls under the ORF class, with uncertain function. The TCR sequence derives from a man aged 40 to 70 with stage II lung adenocarcinoma. The sample in question was PBMCs, obtained before any cancer treatment. The CDR3 loop reads CASSQSGTSGTDTQYF. The CDR3 DNA follows: TGCGCCAGCAGTCAATCGGGGACTAGCGGCACAGATACGCAGTATTTT.